The present entry profiles one T cell receptor (beta chain) with its context. The data were obtained in a study of T cell changes during pregnancy in multiple sclerosis. V trimming: 1 base; J trimming: 3 bases; junction bases outside the gene matches: 11. This CDR3 is 18 amino acids long. CDR1 and CDR2 (germline): LNHNV, YYDKDF (reference sequence). TCRdb keeps only in-frame clones here, not all; method: immunoSEQ multiplex PCR. The sample consists of around 83,000 clones, 75% to 95% of them appearing once. The sequencing here drew on CD4+ T cells from peripheral blood mononuclear cells, taken in the second trimester of pregnancy. This clonotype was sampled from a female donor with multiple sclerosis, enrolled in a pregnancy study. This chain connects TRBV15 to TRBJ1-4; 7 bases are a match to TRBD1. CDR3 nucleotide sequence: TGTGCCACCAGCAGAGGACTATCAGGGGGTAAAGCTAATGAAAAACTGTTTTTT. Translation: CATSRGLSGGKANEKLFF.